This T cell receptor beta chain was sequenced during a study of T cell repertoires in cytomegalovirus infection. Study overall: Indicated by public TCR beta signatures were CMV infection and matching HLA type.

Each CDR3 protein is one row after TCRdb ran MiXCR on the reads. The table shows around 170,000 distinct CDR3 sequences, with 13% to 15% occurring only once. The CDR3 extends over 17 amino acids. Looked up from germline, CDR1 is SEHNR and CDR2 is FQNEAQ (reference sequence). V gave up 5 bases and J gave up 4 bases; unmatched junction bases: 12. Study-level results: Accumulated public TCR beta family frequency recognized individuals carrying CMV together with the relevant HLA. It was HLA-C-restricted CMV-specific TCR beta clonotypes that dominated the response ex vivo.

This clonotype was picked up a small number of times. Its antigen is unknown. The chain recombines TRBV7-9 with TRBJ2-3, with 10 bases that match TRBD2. The clonotype was recovered from a human donor in good health (CMV status not recorded). Some clones in this sample may be carry-over from other donors' samples. The sequenced material came from PBMCs. CDR3 sequence (DNA): TGTGCCAGCAGCGCGCCAACTAGCGGGGCTCTCGCAGATACGCAGTATTTT. Amino acid sequence: CASSAPTSGALADTQYF. The complete variable domain, with remaining parts taken from reference TRBV7-9 and TRBJ2-3, reads DTGVSQNPRHKITKRGQNVTFRCDPISEHNRLYWYRQTLGQGPEFLTYFQNEAQLEKSRLLSDRFSAERPKGSFSTLEIQRTEQGDSAMYLCASSAPTSGALADTQYFGPGTRLTVL.